This T cell receptor beta chain was obtained from a study of blood T cells in healthy people across ages. Study-wide context: Template switching caught about one barcoded beta molecule for each two T cells.

CDR3 length: 16 residues. Trimming cost V 5 bases and J 1 base, with 17 bases left between them. Alongside a J-beta primer mix, a sample-barcoded 5' primer served in a second PCR lasting about 6 to 11 cycles. Every single cDNA molecule received a tag from a template-switch adaptor with 12 random nucleotides. TCRdb ran MiXCR on the 5' RACE reads and lists one entry per CDR3 protein. The sample consists of over 950,000 distinct CDR3 sequences, approximately 38% of them appearing once. In the case of this clonotype: The antigen is not known.

Study findings and constraints: Diversity was higher, and naive CD4+ cells more numerous, in long-lived donors than in aged donors. Estimates of total diversity, which came from one million sequenced T cells, were considered to be underestimates.

The source is a man aged 18 to 30 in good health. The sample taken for sequencing was blood. J is TRBJ2-5 and V is TRBV12-3 or TRBV12-4, with D maybe TRBD2 (6 bases). The CDR3 bases are TGTGCCAGCAGTGGGACTCCCCTTTTGGCCCAAGAGACCCAGTACTTC. Its protein is CASSGTPLLAQETQYF.